The sequence of this T cell receptor (beta chain) was determined in a study of blood T cell repertoires in COVID-19 (dated by TCRdb to about 2020). Turning to the overall study: The collaborator samples originated in the United States, Italy and Spain and spanned the acute and convalescent phases of COVID-19. The repertoires were released in a freely available public database meant as a resource for research on the immune response to SARS-CoV-2. The prospective study material was composed of cDNA or gDNA derived from T cells, B-cell-depleted T cells, or PBMCs. Deeply sampled blood TCRbeta repertoires from subjects exposed to, actively infected with, or recovered from COVID-19 were included in the dataset. Where available, HLA class I and class II types were taken from metadata supplied by the sample provider and were not determined by assay-based typing. Sample metadata almost always included a de-identified subject ID, COVID-19 status, age in years and sex. Samples were obtained from the ongoing ImmuneRACE study (first 160 participants) and from approximately 1,200 subjects provided by 6 global collaborators. General conclusions and limits of the study: The quantity of clinical and demographic metadata differed by source and by participant and was supplied without curation.

Collaborating institutions collected whole blood in K2EDTA tubes following their own protocols. For TCRbeta analysis, collaborators shipped samples in one of three forms: frozen whole blood, isolated PBMCs, or DNA extracted from either of those sample types. The CDR3, cysteine through phenylalanine, is 14 amino acids long. Here the CDR3 DNA is all that survives: 42 bases in frame from base 1. Trimming takes 6 bases from V and 4 bases from J, and the germline ends sit 15 bases apart. Per the germline V gene, MNHEY is the CDR1 and SVGAGI is the CDR2. About this clone: There is no known antigen for this receptor. Base-call qualities are not available, and no considerably larger clone is one nucleotide away.

TCRbeta CDR3 regions were amplified from genomic DNA by means of the immunoSEQ Assay, a bias-controlled multiplex PCR. Per the authors' processing: The number of nucleated cells in each sample was estimated from the amplification of reference gene primers within the assay. To quantify the absolute abundance of each unique TCRbeta CDR3 rearrangement, sequence reads were collapsed and filtered. For each sample, productive Simpson clonality was calculated by taking the square root of Simpson's diversity index across productive rearrangements. The clones in this table, taken by TCRdb from immuneACCESS, are in-frame only. Not every clone is retained; where verified, under half of the shortfall comes from an unresolved V gene, and the cause of the rest is unknown. The V and J calls and clone size were taken over from that table, and D and trimming were inferred from the DNA. This sample holds about 300,000 clones; about 87% were observed only once. The biggest ten clones account for over 1% of the sample.

The sequence was obtained from a man between 65 and 79 years old with acute or convalescent COVID-19. Sequenced input: peripheral blood. The chain links TRBV6-5 with TRBJ1-1; TRBD1 might be the D gene, on 6 matching bases. The bases read TGTGCCAGCAGGAGGGGGGGGGCGAGCACTGAAGCTTTCTTT. It specifies CASRRGGASTEAFF.